This entry is about one T cell receptor (beta chain). The data originate from a study of blood T cell repertoires in COVID-19. About the research overall: COVID-19 samples collected from the United States, Italy and Spain covered acute and convalescent phases. Sample material is recorded as cDNA or gDNA derived from T cells, B-cell-depleted T cells, or PBMCs.

From germline, CDR1 is MNHEY and CDR2 SVGAGI. This CDR3 spans 15 amino acids. V lost 0 bases, J lost 3 bases, and 1 base stayed unmatched. Per the original methods: The assay estimated nucleated cells by amplifying reference gene primers. Assay: immunoSEQ multiplex PCR; the TCRdb copy retains only in-frame clones and omits some. That table supplies the V and J calls and clone size; D and trimming were determined from the DNA. The data contain 150,000 to 200,000 clones, approximately 84% of them singletons. This sequence originates from a man in his 70s with active or convalescent COVID-19. This sequence joins TRBV6-5 and TRBJ2-7; 11 bases align to TRBD2. Sequenced input: peripheral blood. The CDR3 protein is CASSYSTSGSYEQYF. The CDR3 coding sequence is TGTGCCAGCAGTTACTCTACTAGCGGGAGCTACGAGCAGTACTTC.